This note documents a single T cell receptor beta chain sequence. These data originate in a study of cytomegalovirus exposure and HLA in healthy donors. Among the roughly 120 subjects of the validation cohort, separate from the 666-subject first cohort, were the donors. The CDR3 spans 15 residues. Trimming cost V 0 bases and J 0 bases, with 6 bases left between them. Germline assignment: CDR1 MGHRA and CDR2 YSYEKL. Repertoires were generated with immunoSEQ multiplex PCR, while TCRdb's copy carries only in-frame clones and drops some. The sample yields some 180,000 clones, about nine tenths seen once. The sequence was obtained from a young man in good health and CMV-seropositive. V is TRBV4-1 and J is TRBJ1-5, with no clear D. Sequenced material: PBMCs. CDR3 bases: TGCGCCAGCAGCCAAGAGGCGACTAGCAATCAGCCCCAGCATTTT. This gives the protein CASSQEATSNQPQHF.